The sequence of this T cell receptor beta chain was determined in a study of blood T cell repertoires in COVID-19. The repertoire was sequenced with immunoSEQ multiplex PCR; TCRdb's copy has only in-frame clones and lacks some. The table lists 160,000 or so clones, around 87% of them singletons, with over 9% in the top ten. The ends lost 6 bases at V and 5 bases at J; junction bases unmatched: 13. The germline V gene has CDR1 MDHEN and CDR2 SYDVKM. This CDR3 has 16 amino acids. The sample consisted of peripheral blood. The source is a woman in her sixties or seventies with COVID-19, enrolled during active disease. V gene TRBV28 combines with J gene TRBJ2-7; TRBD1 matches at 10 bases. CDR3 DNA sequence: TGTGCCAGCAGGGAACCCTGGGGACAGGGGTTAAACGAGCAGTACTTC. Translating gives CASREPWGQGLNEQYF.